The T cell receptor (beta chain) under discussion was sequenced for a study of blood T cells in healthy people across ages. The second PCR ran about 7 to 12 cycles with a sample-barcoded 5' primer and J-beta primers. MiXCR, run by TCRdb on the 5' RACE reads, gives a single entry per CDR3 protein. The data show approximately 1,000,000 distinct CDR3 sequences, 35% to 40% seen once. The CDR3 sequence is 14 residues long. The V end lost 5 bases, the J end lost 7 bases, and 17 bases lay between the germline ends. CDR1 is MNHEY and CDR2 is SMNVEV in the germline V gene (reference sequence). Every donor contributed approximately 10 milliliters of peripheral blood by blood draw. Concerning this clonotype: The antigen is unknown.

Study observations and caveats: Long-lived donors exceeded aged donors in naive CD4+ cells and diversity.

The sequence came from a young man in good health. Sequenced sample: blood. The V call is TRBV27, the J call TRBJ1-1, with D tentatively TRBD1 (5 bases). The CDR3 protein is CASSRIPGTGEAFF. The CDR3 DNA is TGTGCCAGCAGTCGCATACCAGGGACCGGTGAAGCTTTCTTT.